This T cell receptor beta chain was sequenced in a study of shared clonotypes between healthy human individuals. Study-wide points: Estimated richness values were generally larger in naive subsets than in memory subsets.

Investigators spread the genomic DNA of each subset evenly over several immunoSEQ plates. DNA at 200 ng, 30,000 or so T cell genomes, went into sorted-subset replicate PCRs. TCRdb's copy holds only in-frame clones and misses some; the assay was immunoSEQ multiplex PCR. The repertoire includes roughly 590,000 clones, 95% to 96% of them detected once, and 0.09% to 0.13% sits in the top ten. About this clone: The antigen is unknown. Other DNA sequences in the sample encode the same CDR3.

The CDR3 is 15 amino acids. CDR1 is LNHDA and CDR2 is SQIVND in the germline V gene (reference sequence). V lost 1 base, J lost 3 bases, and 13 bases lay in between. CD45RO-negative, CCR7-selected cells formed the naive CD8 fraction, which excluded terminally differentiated effector memory CD45RA+ cells. HIV-negative, healthy adults without recent acute infections or vaccinations were the donors. The V and J genes are TRBV19 and TRBJ2-7, with D perhaps matching TRBD2 (6 bases). The sequenced sample consisted of naive CD8+ T cells sorted from blood. The clonotype was recovered from a woman aged 25-40 years in good health. The CDR3 spells CASSIVGTDYYEQYF. In DNA form, the CDR3 reads TGTGCCAGTAGTATAGTCGGGACGGACTACTACGAGCAGTACTTC.